This TCR beta chain was identified in a study of Ad26.COV2.S vaccination and SARS-CoV-2 variants (dated by TCRdb to the early 2020s). Study-wide context: Vaccine-arm donors were drawn from COV1001, a multicentre, randomized, double-blind, placebo-controlled phase I-IIa trial of Ad26.COV2.S in healthy adults. Ad26.COV2.S was given intramuscularly at 5x10^10 or 1x10^11 viral particles, as a single shot or as two shots 56 days apart. TCRbeta repertoire sequencing served as the tool for gauging how specific and how broad the SARS-CoV-2-reactive T cell receptors were following Ad26.COV2.S vaccination. The TCR-sequenced set comprised approximately 32 samples: around 20 Ad26.COV2.S vaccine recipients, 5 placebo recipients and 8 SARS-CoV-2 convalescent individuals. Trial participants were randomized into five groups of five: low-dose or high-dose Ad26.COV2.S given once or twice, or placebo on both occasions. Blinding of investigators to trial group allocation was maintained during experiments and outcome assessment.

The immunoSEQ Assay was the method used to sequence TCRbeta CDR3 regions. After extraction, genomic DNA underwent amplification by bias-controlled multiplex PCR, followed by high-throughput sequencing. Per the authors' processing: To quantify the absolute abundance of every unique TCRbeta CDR3 region, sequences were collapsed and filtered. T cell fraction was estimated by normalizing TCRbeta template counts to usable DNA, which was measured by amplifying reference genes present in all nucleated cells. Repertoire TCRs were annotated as SARS-CoV-2-specific when V gene, CDR3 amino acid sequence and J gene were exactly matched to a known reactive TCR set. The reference SARS-CoV-2 TCR set was obtained from MIRA and was filtered for enrichment in COVID-19-positive ImmuneCODE repertoires, whereby public or cross-reactive TCRs were removed. Based on the MIRA antigens, annotated TCRs were further analysed at the level of specific ORF or position within ORF. Breadth was defined as the number of annotated unique rearrangements divided by the total number of unique productive rearrangements, and depth was defined as the summed frequency of the annotated unique rearrangements. Two-sided Wilcoxon rank-sum tests were applied when comparing TCR breadth between groups. TCRdb obtained this table from immuneACCESS and retained in-frame rearrangements with V and J assigned. These tables miss some clones; where compared with another copy, unresolved V genes account for less than half of the shortfall, and the remainder is unexplained. That table is the source of V, J and clone size, and D and trimming were worked out from the DNA. The sample records 350,000 to 500,000 clones, about 90% of which are singletons. Jointly, the top ten make up about 4.1% of the sample.

Study-level results and caveats: Compared with placebo recipients, Ad26.COV2.S recipients showed higher spike-specific TCR breadth (P = 0.0014). Comparing responses between vaccine doses or regimens was not something the study was powered to do. The authors noted that total T cell responses may have been underestimated by the TCR breadth and depth analyses. After vaccination, spike-specific CD8+ and CD4+ T cell responses were reported to show substantial breadth. Vaccine and placebo recipients had comparable non-spike TCR breadth, which fits with the vaccine containing only spike.

The CDR3 starts with the cysteine, ends with the phenylalanine, and has 15 residues. The sequence is cut down to CDR3 DNA, 45 bases in frame from base 1. CDR1 MDHEN and CDR2 SYDVKM were looked up in the germline V gene. V loses 2 bases of germline sequence and J loses 4 bases, and the interval between the two ends is 14 bases. The treatment or condition label, as the study defines it: some 20 received Ad26.COV2.S at low or high dose, single or two shots; several received placebo; per-sample allocation not given. For vaccine and placebo recipients, repertoires were sequenced using samples collected on day 63 after the first injection. Cohort 1b enrolled roughly 25 adults aged 18-55 years at a single site in Boston, USA, between 29 July and 7 August 2020. Ad26.COV2.S consisted of a replication-incompetent adenovirus type 26 vector by which a prefusion-stabilized SARS-CoV-2 spike protein from the original Wuhan strain was expressed.

Comments on this clone: The specificity of this receptor is unknown. Within one base of it there is no much larger clone, and no base qualities were kept.

This TCR was sampled from a person between 18 and 59 years old who received the Ad26.COV2.S COVID-19 vaccine or a placebo. This sample comprised peripheral blood, obtained in a trial of Ad26.COV2.S vaccine versus placebo. Recombination joined TRBV28 with TRBJ1-2, with the D gene too uncertain to name. The DNA is TGTGCCAGCAGTTTAATTATGCCGACGGGCTATGGCTACACCTTC. Its amino acids are CASSLIMPTGYGYTF.